The 25 T cell receptor beta chains presented below share a single source sample, sequenced in a study of identical twins. TCRdb itself ran the 5' RACE reads through MiXCR, one entry per CDR3 protein. The table includes 500,000 to 550,000 distinct CDR3 sequences, 20% to 25% detected once. These data are also associated with another study on yellow fever vaccine responses in identical twins.

The sequenced sample consisted of CD4+ T cells sorted from blood. These receptors all come from a woman under 30 in good health.

The V call is TRBV15, the J call TRBJ2-1; a weak D match, TRBD2 (7 bases). Germline assignment: CDR1 LNHNV and CDR2 YYDKDF (reference sequence). There are 18 residues in the CDR3. V was clipped by 0 bases and J by 9 bases, with 24 bases between them. The CDR3 DNA follows: TGTGCCACCAGCAGAGATTTTGCTGCTTCTAGCGGAGGGGGTGAGCAGTTCTTC. Its protein product is CATSRDFAASSGGGEQFF.

The chain links TRBV7-8 to TRBJ2-1; D gene uncertain. CDR1 is SGHVS and CDR2 is FQNEAQ in the germline V gene. CDR3 length: 14 residues. V gave up 8 bases and J gave up 5 bases, with 16 bases separating them. In DNA form, the CDR3 reads TGTGCCAGCGGCGTCACGGATCTCCACAATGAGCAGTTCTTC. Protein sequence: CASGVTDLHNEQFF.

This clonotype was detected a few times. The chain couples TRBV2 to TRBJ2-2; D gene uncertain. CDR1 SNHLY and CDR2 FYNNEI come from the germline V gene. Trimming left V 4 bases short and J 4 bases short, with 7 bases between. This CDR3 has 13 amino acids. CDR3 residues: CASSGRATGELFF. CDR3 nucleotide sequence: TGTGCCAGCAGTGGAAGGGCCACCGGGGAGCTGTTTTTT.

The V call is TRBV6-1, the J call TRBJ2-7; 8 bases line up with TRBD1. CDR1 and CDR2 from the germline V gene are MNHNS and SASEGT. V was pared by 6 bases and J by 7 bases, with 14 bases of the junction left unmatched. The CDR3 is 15 residues long. Here the CDR3 reads CASRPRRQGRGEQYV. The CDR3 DNA reads as TGTGCCAGCAGACCCCGTCGACAGGGGCGAGGGGAGCAGTACGTC.

The genes are TRBV7-9 and TRBJ1-1, with D possibly being TRBD1 (5 bases). V lost 3 bases and J 4 bases, leaving 15 bases between the germline ends. The CDR3 contains 15 residues. The germline gives CDR1 SEHNR, CDR2 FQNEAQ (reference sequence). CDR3 bases: TGTGCCAGCAGCTTGGAGGGACTATCAAGCACTGAAGCTTTCTTT. Protein product: CASSLEGLSSTEAFF.

This clonotype was seen ten or more times. The gene calls are TRBV11-2 and TRBJ2-7; D unclear. Germline V gene data show CDR1 as SGHAT and CDR2 as FQNNGV. This CDR3 is 12 amino acids long. V gave up 1 base and J gave up 6 bases, with 7 bases separating them. DNA of the CDR3: TGTGCCAGCAGCTTAGCCCAGACCGAGCAGTACTTC. Translation gives CASSLAQTEQYF.

This clonotype turned up a few times. This chain links TRBV12-3 or TRBV12-4 with TRBJ1-5; TRBD1 matches 8 bases. V was clipped by 5 bases and J by 6 bases; unmatched bases: 9. The CDR3 contains 15 residues. The CDR3 here is CASSLYRGGSQPQHF. CDR3 DNA: TGTGCCAGCAGTCTCTACAGGGGGGGCAGTCAGCCCCAGCATTTT.

V and J are TRBV12-3 or TRBV12-4 and TRBJ2-1, with 7 bases aligning to TRBD2. The trim removed 5 bases at V and 5 bases at J, leaving 9 bases unmatched. The CDR3 covers 15 residues. This chain's CDR3 is CASSPGGSRDNEQFF. In DNA form, the CDR3 reads TGTGCCAGCAGTCCGGGCGGGAGTCGGGACAATGAGCAGTTCTTC.

The V and J genes are TRBV20-1 and TRBJ2-7; 7 bases match TRBD2. Germline CDR1 DFQATT, CDR2 SNEGSKA (reference sequence). After removal of 6 bases from V and 2 bases from J, the junction contained 4 bases not matched to a gene. The CDR3 sequence is 12 residues long. The chain's CDR3 is CSAKLATYEQYF. For the CDR3, the DNA is TGCAGTGCAAAACTAGCGACCTACGAGCAGTACTTC.

The chain carries TRBV5-1 and TRBJ2-2, with a weak D call TRBD2 (6 bases). This CDR3 has 16 amino acids. V lost 4 bases to trimming and J lost 1 base, with 14 bases between them. CDR1 is SGHRS, CDR2 YFSETQ, per germline. Here the CDR3 reads CASSPREAGNTGELFF. The CDR3 bases are TGCGCCAGCAGCCCCCGTGAAGCGGGGAACACCGGGGAGCTGTTTTTT.

This chain connects TRBV5-1 to TRBJ2-5; TRBD1 matches 9 bases. J lost 2 bases, V lost 0 bases, and 5 bases had no gene match. Germline V gene lookup returns CDR1 SGHRS and CDR2 YFSETQ. The CDR3 length is 16 residues. Here the CDR3 DNA reads TGCGCCAGCAGCTTGGCCCCGACAGGGGGGCAAGAGACCCAGTACTTC. Amino acid sequence: CASSLAPTGGQETQYF.

This clonotype was found a few times. The chain links TRBV5-1 to TRBJ1-3; the D is unclear. Deletions cut 0 bases from V and 0 bases from J, with 19 bases between. This CDR3 contains 19 residues. CDR1 and CDR2 (germline): SGHRS, YFSETQ. The CDR3 DNA reads TGCGCCAGCAGCTTGGTATCAGGCGGCAGCGAGAGCTCTGGAAACACCATATATTTT. It specifies CASSLVSGGSESSGNTIYF. Combining the CDR3 with reference TRBV5-1 and TRBJ1-3 gives the whole variable domain KAGVTQTPRYLIKTRGQQVTLSCSPISGHRSVSWYQQTPGQGLQFLFEYFSETQRNKGNFPGRFSGRQFSNSRSEMNVSTLELGDSALYLCASSLVSGGSESSGNTIYFGEGSWLTVV.

The chain carries TRBV20-1 and TRBJ2-3, with TRBD2 matching over 11 bases. Germline-derived CDR1 and CDR2 are DFQATT and SNEGSKA (reference sequence). This CDR3 contains 17 residues. V lost 5 bases, J lost 2 bases, and 12 bases stayed unmatched. The CDR3 bases are TGCAGTGCTTCTCCACCCCGACTAGCGGGGTTCACAGATACGCAGTATTTT. Translated: CSASPPRLAGFTDTQYF.

This clonotype was observed a few times. The chain carries TRBV5-5 and TRBJ2-6; weak D call: TRBD2 (5 bases). The V gene's germline CDR1 is SGHKS and CDR2 YYEKEE (reference sequence). The germline V and J ends were trimmed by 0 bases and 2 bases, with 9 bases remaining between them. This CDR3 comprises 16 residues. CDR3 residues: CASSLATAAGANVLTF. The CDR3 region has the DNA TGTGCCAGCAGCTTGGCCACAGCGGCTGGGGCCAACGTCCTGACTTTC.

This clonotype appeared a single time. The chain is built from TRBV12-3 or TRBV12-4 and TRBJ1-2, with 7 positions matching TRBD1. J lost 3 bases, V lost 5 bases, and 6 bases had no gene match. This CDR3 has 14 amino acids. CDR3 in DNA: TGTGCCAGCAGTGAGACAGGGACCCACTATGGCTACACCTTC. This gives the protein CASSETGTHYGYTF.

This clonotype was counted only a few times. The chain's CDR3 is CSARGHRGGYNEQFF. CDR3 in DNA: TGCAGTGCTAGAGGGCACAGGGGAGGATACAATGAGCAGTTCTTC. J is TRBJ2-1 and V is TRBV20-1, with D perhaps TRBD1 (7 bases). The CDR3 consists of 15 residues. Trimming took 1 base from V and 4 from J, leaving 14 bases between them. Germline CDR1 reads DFQATT; CDR2 reads SNEGSKA (reference sequence).

This clonotype was picked up a small number of times. The J gene is TRBJ2-3, the V gene TRBV11-2, with TRBD2 as a possible D gene (7 bases). Germline V gives CDR1 SGHAT, CDR2 FQNNGV. There are 16 residues in the CDR3. V shed 4 bases and J shed 0 bases, with 14 bases lying between them. In DNA, the CDR3 is TGTGCCAGCAGCTCGGGGGGCTTGGTTAGCACAGATACGCAGTATTTT. The encoded protein is CASSSGGLVSTDTQYF.

The chain links TRBV19 to TRBJ1-5; possible D gene TRBD1, 6 bases. Germline V gene data show CDR1 as LNHDA and CDR2 as SQIVND (reference sequence). Trimming shortened V by 4 bases and J by 0 bases, and 10 bases separated the two germline ends. This CDR3 comprises 15 residues. The CDR3 spells CASSRGAYSNQPQHF. The CDR3 nucleotides are TGTGCCAGTAGTAGGGGGGCTTATAGCAATCAGCCCCAGCATTTT.

V and J are TRBV3-1 and TRBJ1-4; 7 bases line up with TRBD1. V lost 0 bases, J lost 4 bases, and 2 bases stayed unmatched. Germline V CDR1 and CDR2: LGHDT, YNNKEL (reference sequence). This CDR3 comprises 15 residues. Here the CDR3 reads CASSQEGTVNEKLFF. CDR3 nucleotides: TGTGCCAGCAGCCAAGAGGGGACAGTTAATGAAAAACTGTTTTTT.

The chain couples TRBV29-1 to TRBJ2-5, with 8 bases lining up with TRBD1. Germline-derived CDR1 and CDR2 are SQVTM and ANQGSEA. With V trimmed by 0 bases and J by 2 bases, 5 bases remained unmatched. This CDR3 region has 15 residues. CDR3 bases: TGCAGCGTTGAAGAATGGGGACAGGAACAAGAGACCCAGTACTTC. Amino acid sequence: CSVEEWGQEQETQYF.

This clonotype was observed a handful of times. The genes are TRBV20-1 and TRBJ2-1, with D tentatively TRBD1 (6 bases). The CDR3 length is 14 residues. Germline V gene data show CDR1 as DFQATT and CDR2 as SNEGSKA (reference sequence). Deletions cut 5 bases from V and 4 bases from J, with 15 bases between. CDR3 sequence (DNA): TGCAGTGCTTGCCAGGGGACCCTTTACAATGAGCAGTTCTTC. Translating gives CSACQGTLYNEQFF.

The chain employs TRBV20-1 and TRBJ2-2; D is uncertain. This CDR3 spans 14 amino acids. Germline CDR1 is DFQATT and CDR2 is SNEGSKA (reference sequence). Trimming left V 3 bases short and J 3 bases short, with 11 bases between. As DNA, the CDR3 is TGCAGTGCTAGGGTTCTAGGACACACCGGGGAGCTGTTTTTT. It encodes CSARVLGHTGELFF.

This clonotype was detected only a few times. This chain connects TRBV20-1 to TRBJ2-7, with D possibly matching TRBD1 (6 bases). Germline CDR1 is DFQATT and CDR2 is SNEGSKA (reference sequence). The CDR3 runs to 14 residues. V was trimmed by 0 bases and J by 3 bases, leaving 12 bases between them. The CDR3 DNA reads TGCAGTGCTAGAGAGGGGGCCTCCCACTACGAGCAGTACGTC. Its protein product is CSAREGASHYEQYV.

This clonotype was detected only a few times. V usage is TRBV5-1 and J usage is TRBJ2-5; possible D gene TRBD1, 6 bases. Germline V CDR1 and CDR2: SGHRS, YFSETQ. The CDR3 is made up of 14 amino acids. V was trimmed by 5 bases and J by 0 bases, leaving 11 bases between them. The CDR3 loop is CASSIGQYQETQYF. CDR3 bases: TGCGCCAGCAGTATTGGACAGTACCAAGAGACCCAGTACTTC.

This clonotype was seen many times. The chain employs TRBV9 and TRBJ2-7, with 10 bases lining up with TRBD1. After removal of 2 bases from V and 6 bases from J, the junction contained 8 bases not matched to a gene. The CDR3 runs to 15 residues. CDR1 SGDLS and CDR2 YYNGEE come from the germline V gene. The CDR3 DNA is TGTGCCAGCAGCGTCGGGACAGGGGTAATGGGCGAGCAGTACTTC. This encodes CASSVGTGVMGEQYF.